This T cell receptor beta chain comes out of a study of naive and memory T cell subsets. Study-wide points: From naive to CM, EM and EMRA, diversity decreased and Gini increased.

The beta constant-region primer was an equimolar mix of two oligonucleotides covering TRBC1 and TRBC2. Using its own MiXCR run on the UMI-ligation and nested PCR reads, TCRdb lists one record per CDR3 protein. This sample has about 150,000 distinct CDR3 sequences, with over 15% found just once. This clonotype appeared many times. The antigen remains undetermined. The V and J ends lost 6 bases and 11 bases respectively, with 26 bases between them. The germline V gene encodes CDR1 LGHNA and CDR2 YSLEER. The CDR3 is 17 amino acids. V gene TRBV4-3 combines with J gene TRBJ1-6; possible D gene TRBD1, 6 bases. The sequenced material came from naive CD4+ T cells from blood. The sequence was collected from a human donor in good health. The CDR3 protein is CASRGPLRDILPAPLHF. For the CDR3, the DNA is TGCGCCAGCAGGGGGCCGTTACGGGACATCCTACCGGCACCCCTCCACTTT.